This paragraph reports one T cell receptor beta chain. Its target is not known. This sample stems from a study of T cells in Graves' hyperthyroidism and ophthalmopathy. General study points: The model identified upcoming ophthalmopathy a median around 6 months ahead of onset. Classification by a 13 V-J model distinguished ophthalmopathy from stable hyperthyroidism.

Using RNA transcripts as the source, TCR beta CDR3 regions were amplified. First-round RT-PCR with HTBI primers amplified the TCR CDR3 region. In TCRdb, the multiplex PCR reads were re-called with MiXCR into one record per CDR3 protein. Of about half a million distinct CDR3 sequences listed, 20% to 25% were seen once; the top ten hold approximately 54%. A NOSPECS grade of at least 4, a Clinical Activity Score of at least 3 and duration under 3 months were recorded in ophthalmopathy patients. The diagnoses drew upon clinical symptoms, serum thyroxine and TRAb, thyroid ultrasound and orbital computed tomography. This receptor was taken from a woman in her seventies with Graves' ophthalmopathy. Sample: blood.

CDR3 sequence reads: CASSKDVEQFF. CDR3 nucleotides: TGTGCCAGCAGCAAAGATGTTGAGCAGTTCTTC. The chain recombines TRBV7-9 with TRBJ2-1; D unresolved. Trimming pared 5 bases from V and 9 bases from J, leaving 8 bases between. The length of the CDR3 is 11 residues. The germline V gene encodes CDR1 SEHNR and CDR2 FQNEAQ (reference sequence).